These 10 T cell receptor beta chains came from one sample sequenced in a study of technical replicates of blood from a few donors. Clones were sequenced by immunoSEQ multiplex PCR, and TCRdb holds only the in-frame ones, with some missing. Of around 80,000 clones listed, roughly 98% are singletons. The sample was T cells isolated from PBMCs. These receptors all stem from a human donor in good health.

The rearrangement joins TRBV29-1 to TRBJ2-5; D not certain. Germline V gene data show CDR1 as SQVTM and CDR2 as ANQGSEA. The CDR3 is 14 residues long. V was pared by 4 bases and J by 2 bases, with 14 bases between. CDR3 in DNA: TGCAGCGTTGTTCTACCTGGGCCTCAAGAGACCCAGTACTTC. Translation: CSVVLPGPQETQYF.

This clone was seen only once. This chain connects TRBV19 to TRBJ2-2, with 9 bases matching TRBD1. Looked up from germline, CDR1 is LNHDA and CDR2 is SQIVND (reference sequence). V trimming: 10 bases; J trimming: 6 bases; junction bases outside the gene matches: 15. This CDR3 spans 16 amino acids. CDR3 coding DNA: TGTGCCATACAGATAACCGGGACAGGGCGAGCCGGGGAGCTGTTTTTT. The encoded protein is CAIQITGTGRAGELFF.

This chain uses TRBV11-3 with TRBJ2-5; D perhaps matches TRBD2 (7 bases). The CDR3 is 15 amino acids. Germline CDR1 and CDR2: SGHNT and YENEEA. The V gene lost 1 base and the J gene lost 2 bases, with 11 bases spanning the gap. CDR3 in amino acids: CASSLGGGLQETQYF. The CDR3 DNA reads as TGTGCCAGCAGCTTAGGGGGGGGGCTTCAAGAGACCCAGTACTTC.

The genes are TRBV6-1 and TRBJ1-4; D call uncertain. Trimming stripped 4 bases from V and 6 bases from J, with 9 bases between. The CDR3 consists of 13 residues. Germline V gene lookup returns CDR1 MNHNS and CDR2 SASEGT. The CDR3 sequence is CASSGVLDEKLFF. For the CDR3, the DNA is TGTGCCAGCAGTGGCGTATTGGATGAAAAACTGTTTTTT.

V usage is TRBV6-5 and J usage is TRBJ1-2; 8 bases match TRBD1. The CDR3 contains 14 residues. The germline CDR1 and CDR2 sequences are MNHEY and SVGAGI. After removal of 0 bases from V and 8 bases from J, the junction contained 5 bases not matched to a gene. The CDR3 sequence is CASSYSLTGVGYTF. The CDR3 DNA is TGTGCCAGCAGTTACTCGCTGACAGGGGTCGGCTACACCTTC.

The chain employs TRBV4-1 and TRBJ1-5, with 12 bases aligning to TRBD1. Germline lookup yields CDR1 MGHRA and CDR2 YSYEKL. This CDR3 region has 19 residues. Unmatched junction bases numbered 10, after V lost 1 base and J lost 3 bases. CDR3 loop: CASSQVLRDRGLDNQPQHF. The CDR3 DNA sequence: TGCGCCAGCAGCCAAGTCCTCCGGGACAGGGGGCTAGACAATCAGCCCCAGCATTTT.

In DNA, the CDR3 is TGTGCCAGCAGCGGAAGGGGCTCCTACGAGCAGTACTTC. Its translation is CASSGRGSYEQYF. The V call is TRBV6-1, the J call TRBJ2-7; TRBD1 might be the D (5 bases). CDR3 length: 13 residues. Trimming pared 6 bases from V and 0 bases from J, leaving 9 bases between. Germline CDR1 is MNHNS and CDR2 is SASEGT.

The rearrangement joins TRBV5-6 to TRBJ1-1; 7 bases align to TRBD1. The length of the CDR3 is 16 residues. The V gene's germline CDR1 is SGHDT and CDR2 YYEEEE. V lost 1 base to trimming and J lost 6 bases; unmatched junction nucleotides: 12. For the CDR3, the DNA is TGTGCCAGCAGCTTGATTTCTTACAGGGGCTACGCTGAAGCTTTCTTT. Its translation: CASSLISYRGYAEAFF.

The rearrangement joins TRBV12-5 to TRBJ1-5; 8 nucleotides line up with TRBD1. V lost 7 bases to trimming and J lost 3 bases; unmatched junction nucleotides: 8. There are 15 residues in the CDR3. Germline assignment: CDR1 LGHNT and CDR2 FRNRAP. The CDR3 DNA follows: TGTGCTAGTGCCCGCGGGACAGGACTCAATCAGCCCCAGCATTTT. As protein: CASARGTGLNQPQHF.

V gene TRBV4-1 combines with J gene TRBJ1-6; TRBD1 matches 7 bases. Per the germline V gene, CDR1 is MGHRA and CDR2 is YSYEKL. The length of the CDR3 is 15 residues. J lost 0 bases, V lost 7 bases, and 3 bases had no gene match. CDR3 loop: CASKEGASYNSPLHF. Written as DNA, the CDR3 is TGCGCCAGCAAAGAGGGGGCCTCCTATAATTCACCCCTCCACTTT.